These 20 T cell receptor beta chains were all obtained from the same sample, sequenced in a study of response to subunit inactivated influenza vaccine. MiXCR, run by TCRdb on the RT-PCR reads, gives a single entry per CDR3 protein. This sample yields 650,000 to 800,000 distinct CDR3 sequences, of which around 13% are seen a single time; 6% to 7% belongs to the top ten. The sequencing here drew on PBMCs from blood, taken less than 15 days before vaccination. The source is a man between 50 and 59 years old who received an inactivated influenza vaccine.

This clonotype was picked up a small number of times. The chain uses TRBV7-2 and TRBJ2-1, with D unresolved. Per the germline V gene, CDR1 is SGHTA and CDR2 is FQGNSA. The germline V and J ends were trimmed by 3 bases and 7 bases, with 16 bases remaining between them. The CDR3 contains 15 residues. The CDR3 nucleotides are TGTGCCAGCAGCTTGAGGCTAGACTCCCTTAATGAGCAGTTCTTC. Protein: CASSLRLDSLNEQFF.

As DNA, the CDR3 is TGTGCCACTAGAAGCGGGGGGCCTTACTACGAGCAGTACTTC. It is translated as CATRSGGPYYEQYF. The rearrangement uses TRBV28 and TRBJ2-7; 9 positions agree with TRBD2. V shed 10 bases, J shed 3 bases, and the junction held 10 bases outside the gene matches. The germline gives CDR1 MDHEN, CDR2 SYDVKM. CDR3 size: 14 residues.

The chain carries TRBV20-1 and TRBJ2-3; no clear D gene. Deletions cut 1 base from V and 6 bases from J, with 8 bases between. Germline V gene data show CDR1 as DFQATT and CDR2 as SNEGSKA (reference sequence). The length of the CDR3 is 12 residues. CDR3 coding DNA: TGCAGTGCTAGAGCGTTGGGGGATACGCAGTATTTT. Its protein product is CSARALGDTQYF.

The V and J genes are TRBV3-1 and TRBJ2-1, with TRBD1 as a possible D gene (5 bases). Looked up from germline, CDR1 is LGHDT and CDR2 is YNNKEL (reference sequence). Between the trimmed V and J ends, which lost 1 base and 8 bases, there was a span of 15 bases. The CDR3 spans 15 residues. CDR3 sequence: CASSQVYRQGDEQFF. CDR3 DNA: TGTGCCAGCAGCCAAGTGTACCGTCAGGGCGATGAGCAGTTCTTC.

This clonotype was seen only a few times. This chain joins TRBV20-1 and TRBJ2-5; D not certain. The length of the CDR3 is 12 residues. Trimming took 5 bases from V and 5 from J, leaving 12 bases between them. Germline V lookup: CDR1 DFQATT, CDR2 SNEGSKA (reference sequence). The DNA of the CDR3 is TGCAGTGCTCAGAGCAGCGTGGAGACCCAGTACTTC. It is translated as CSAQSSVETQYF.

The V gene is TRBV29-1, the J gene TRBJ2-7; possible D gene TRBD1, 5 bases. In germline, CDR1 is SQVTM, CDR2 ANQGSEA. The CDR3 is made up of 12 amino acids. The V end was cut by 5 bases, the J end by 2 bases, with 10 bases between. The CDR3, as DNA: TGCAGCGTTAGGGGTAGGGCCTACGAGCAGTACTTC. It codes for CSVRGRAYEQYF.

The rearrangement joins TRBV3-1 to TRBJ2-5, with D tentatively TRBD1 or TRBD2 (5 bases each). Germline CDR1 and CDR2: LGHDT and YNNKEL (reference sequence). The CDR3 is 14 residues long. Trimming shortened V by 1 base and J by 4 bases, and 10 bases separated the two germline ends. CDR3 protein: CASSQARGLETQYF. The CDR3 DNA sequence: TGTGCCAGCAGCCAAGCTCGGGGCCTAGAGACCCAGTACTTC.

The gene calls are TRBV10-3 and TRBJ1-1; maybe TRBD1 (5 bases). V was cut by 3 bases and J by 5 bases, with 10 bases left in between. The CDR3 covers 13 residues. Germline CDR1 and CDR2: ENHRY and SYGVKD. This CDR3 reads CAISDRGETEAFF. DNA for the CDR3: TGTGCCATCAGTGATAGGGGCGAGACTGAAGCTTTCTTT.

The rearrangement links TRBV7-9 to TRBJ2-7; 8 bases are shared with TRBD1. There are 13 residues in the CDR3. Per germline, CDR1 SEHNR and CDR2 FQNEAQ (reference sequence). V was pared by 5 bases and J by 7 bases, with 7 bases of the junction left unmatched. This CDR3 reads CASSQGTGREQYF. CDR3 sequence (DNA): TGTGCCAGCAGCCAAGGGACAGGACGAGAGCAGTACTTC.

J is TRBJ2-7 and V is TRBV19; possible D gene TRBD1, 6 bases. This CDR3 region has 13 residues. The germline CDR1 and CDR2 sequences are LNHDA and SQIVND (reference sequence). Trimming took off 3 bases at V and 5 bases at J, with 11 bases between the two ends. Here the CDR3 DNA reads TGTGCCAGTAGTATGTTACAGGGCCACGAGCAGTACTTC. It specifies CASSMLQGHEQYF.

The CDR3 bases are TGCGCCAGCAGCCAAGCCGGGACCTCACCCCCCGGGGAGCTGTTTTTT. It is translated as CASSQAGTSPPGELFF. The rearrangement links TRBV4-3 to TRBJ2-2; D is tentatively TRBD1 or TRBD2 (5 bases each). With 1 base removed from V and 6 bases from J, the gap between germline ends came to 15 bases. Germline V gene data show CDR1 as LGHNA and CDR2 as YSLEER. The CDR3 contains 16 residues.

This clonotype was counted ten times or more. This sequence joins TRBV9 and TRBJ1-4; no firm D call. V was trimmed by 0 bases and J by 1 base, leaving 1 base between them. Per the germline V gene, CDR1 is SGDLS and CDR2 is YYNGEE. The CDR3 spans 13 residues. The CDR3, as DNA: TGTGCCAGCAGCGTAGGAACTAATGAAAAACTGTTTTTT. Translation gives CASSVGTNEKLFF. Full variable domain (rest looked up from reference TRBV9 and TRBJ1-4): DSGVTQTPKHLITATGQRVTLRCSPRSGDLSVYWYQQSLDQGLQFLIQYYNGEERAKGNILERFSAQQFPDLHSELNLSSLELGDSALYFCASSVGTNEKLFFGSGTQLSVL.

This chain connects TRBV9 to TRBJ2-3; the D is unclear. V lost 4 bases and J lost 2, with 14 bases in between. Germline V gene data show CDR1 as SGDLS and CDR2 as YYNGEE. This CDR3 comprises 15 residues. The CDR3 sequence is CASSPVGHLTDTQYF. The DNA of the CDR3 is TGTGCCAGCAGCCCAGTAGGGCACCTCACAGATACGCAGTATTTT.

This clonotype has only a few counts. CDR3 residues: CASSQATLTGGANVLTF. CDR3 DNA: TGTGCCAGCAGCCAAGCAACTCTGACAGGAGGGGCCAACGTCCTGACTTTC. The V gene is TRBV4-2, the J gene TRBJ2-6, with a tentative D call TRBD1 (6 bases). The CDR3 has 17 amino acids. Germline V gives CDR1 LGHNA, CDR2 YNFKEQ. With 1 base removed from V and 4 bases from J, the gap between germline ends came to 14 bases.

The rearrangement joins TRBV14 to TRBJ2-3; the match to TRBD1 covers 9 bases. With 3 bases clipped from V and 5 bases from J, the junction kept 12 bases outside the gene matches. Germline CDR1 reads SGHDN; CDR2 reads FVKESK. CDR3 size: 17 residues. The CDR3 nucleotides read TGTGCCAGCAGCCACGGTCTGCCGGGACAGGGAGAAGATACGCAGTATTTT. Protein: CASSHGLPGQGEDTQYF.

This clonotype was counted many times. The chain combines TRBV12-3 or TRBV12-4 with TRBJ2-3, with D tentatively TRBD2 (6 bases). The CDR3 consists of 15 residues. The V end was cut by 3 bases, the J end by 3 bases, with 13 bases between. The CDR3 reads CASSFVAVGTDTQYF. The CDR3 DNA sequence: TGTGCCAGCAGTTTTGTAGCGGTAGGGACAGATACGCAGTATTTT.

This clonotype was counted only a few times. V gene TRBV12-3 or TRBV12-4 combines with J gene TRBJ1-1; unclear D gene. V dropped 6 bases and J dropped 2 bases, with 10 bases sitting between them. The CDR3 totals 13 residues. DNA for the CDR3: TGTGCCAGCAGATTTAACCCTAACACTGAAGCTTTCTTT. Translation gives CASRFNPNTEAFF.

V gene TRBV12-3 or TRBV12-4 combines with J gene TRBJ2-1, with 12 positions matching TRBD2. V lost 7 bases, J lost 4 bases, and 5 bases stayed unmatched. This CDR3 is built from 15 residues. For the CDR3, the DNA is TGTGCCAGCACCGCTAGCGGGGGGGCTTACAATGAGCAGTTCTTC. Its translation: CASTASGGAYNEQFF.

This clonotype came up a few times. The rearrangement joins TRBV20-1 to TRBJ2-3; D is perhaps TRBD1 or TRBD2 (5 bases each). Germline CDR1 DFQATT, CDR2 SNEGSKA (reference sequence). The CDR3 runs to 14 residues. V was clipped by 6 bases and J by 2 bases, with 15 bases between them. CDR3 in amino acids: CSAPTGPFTDTQYF. For the CDR3, the DNA is TGCAGTGCCCCGACGGGACCATTCACAGATACGCAGTATTTT.

This clonotype has more than one count but fewer than ten. The chain links TRBV12-3 or TRBV12-4 to TRBJ1-4; D unresolved. V lost 5 bases to trimming and J lost 0 bases, with 13 bases between them. This CDR3 has 16 residues. This CDR3 reads CASSAMGIATNEKLFF. In nucleotides, the CDR3 is TGTGCCAGCAGTGCAATGGGGATCGCAACTAATGAAAAACTGTTTTTT.